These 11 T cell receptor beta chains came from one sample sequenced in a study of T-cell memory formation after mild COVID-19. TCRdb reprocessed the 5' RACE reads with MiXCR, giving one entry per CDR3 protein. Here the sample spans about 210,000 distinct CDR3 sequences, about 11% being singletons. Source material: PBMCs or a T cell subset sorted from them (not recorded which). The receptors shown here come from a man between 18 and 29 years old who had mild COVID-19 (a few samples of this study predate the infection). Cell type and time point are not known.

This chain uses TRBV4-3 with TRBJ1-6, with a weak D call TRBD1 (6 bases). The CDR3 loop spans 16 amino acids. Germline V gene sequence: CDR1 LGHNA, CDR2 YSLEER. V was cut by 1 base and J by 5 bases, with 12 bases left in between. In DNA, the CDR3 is TGCGCCAGCAGCCAAGGGAAGACAGGCGATAATTCACCCCTCCACTTT. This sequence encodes CASSQGKTGDNSPLHF.

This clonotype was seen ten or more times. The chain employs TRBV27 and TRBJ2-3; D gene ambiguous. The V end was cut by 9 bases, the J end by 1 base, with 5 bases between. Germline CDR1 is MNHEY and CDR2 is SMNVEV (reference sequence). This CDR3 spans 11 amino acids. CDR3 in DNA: TGTGCCAGTAGAGGCACAGATACGCAGTATTTT. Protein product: CASRGTDTQYF.

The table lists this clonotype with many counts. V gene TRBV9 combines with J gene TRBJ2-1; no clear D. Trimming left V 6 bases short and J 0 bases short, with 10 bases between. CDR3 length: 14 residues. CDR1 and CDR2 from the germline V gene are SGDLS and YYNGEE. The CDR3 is CASNFDPSYNEQFF. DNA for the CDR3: TGTGCCAGCAATTTCGATCCCTCCTACAATGAGCAGTTCTTC.

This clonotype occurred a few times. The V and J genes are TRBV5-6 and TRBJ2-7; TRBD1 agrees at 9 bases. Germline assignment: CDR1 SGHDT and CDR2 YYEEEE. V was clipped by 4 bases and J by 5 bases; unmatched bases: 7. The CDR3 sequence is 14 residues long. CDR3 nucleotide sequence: TGTGCCAGCAGCAATCCGGGACAGGGTAACGAGCAGTACGTC. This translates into CASSNPGQGNEQYV.

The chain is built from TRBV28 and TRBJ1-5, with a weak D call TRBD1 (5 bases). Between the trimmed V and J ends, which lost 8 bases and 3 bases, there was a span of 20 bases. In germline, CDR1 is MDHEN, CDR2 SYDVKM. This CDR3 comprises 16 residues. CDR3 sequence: CASALEPQGDNQPQHF. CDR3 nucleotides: TGTGCCAGCGCGTTGGAACCTCAGGGAGACAATCAGCCCCAGCATTTT.

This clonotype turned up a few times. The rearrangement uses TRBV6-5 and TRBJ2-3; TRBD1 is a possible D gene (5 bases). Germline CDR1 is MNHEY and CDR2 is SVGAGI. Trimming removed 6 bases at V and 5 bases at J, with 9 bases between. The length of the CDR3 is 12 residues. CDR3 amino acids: CASRTEQDTQYF. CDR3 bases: TGTGCCAGCAGGACAGAGCAAGATACGCAGTATTTT.

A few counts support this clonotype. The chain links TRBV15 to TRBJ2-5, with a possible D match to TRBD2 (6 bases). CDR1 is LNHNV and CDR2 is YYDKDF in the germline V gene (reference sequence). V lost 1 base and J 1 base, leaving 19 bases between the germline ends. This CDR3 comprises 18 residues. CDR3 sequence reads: CATSRAGGRLGAQETQYF. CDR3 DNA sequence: TGTGCCACCAGCAGAGCCGGTGGAAGACTAGGGGCCCAAGAGACCCAGTACTTC.

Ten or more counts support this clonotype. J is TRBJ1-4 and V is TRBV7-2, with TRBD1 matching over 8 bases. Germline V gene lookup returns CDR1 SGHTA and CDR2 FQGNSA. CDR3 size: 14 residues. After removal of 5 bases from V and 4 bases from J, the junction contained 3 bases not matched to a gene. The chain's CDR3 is CASSAGGHNEKLFF. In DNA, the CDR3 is TGTGCCAGCAGCGCAGGGGGCCATAATGAAAAACTGTTTTTT.

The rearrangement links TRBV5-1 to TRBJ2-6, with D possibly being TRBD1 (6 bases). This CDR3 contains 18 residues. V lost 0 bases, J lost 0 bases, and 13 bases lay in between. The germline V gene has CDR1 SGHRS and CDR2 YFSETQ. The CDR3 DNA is TGCGCCAGCAGCTTGGATGGCCAGGGGAGCTCTGGGGCCAACGTCCTGACTTTC. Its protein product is CASSLDGQGSSGANVLTF.

The CDR3 DNA reads TGCGCCAGCAGCTTGGCCCAGGGACCGGGCACCGGGGAGCTGTTTTTT. Translating it yields CASSLAQGPGTGELFF. The rearrangement joins TRBV5-1 to TRBJ2-2; D may correspond to TRBD1 or TRBD2 (5 bases each). This CDR3 spans 16 amino acids. Germline V gene sequence: CDR1 SGHRS, CDR2 YFSETQ. V was trimmed by 0 bases and J by 4 bases, leaving 13 bases between them.

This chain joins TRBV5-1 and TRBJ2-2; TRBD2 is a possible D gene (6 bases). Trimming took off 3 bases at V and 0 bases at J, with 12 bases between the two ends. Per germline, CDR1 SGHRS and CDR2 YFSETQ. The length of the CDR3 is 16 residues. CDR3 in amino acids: CASSSRTIANTGELFF. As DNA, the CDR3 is TGCGCCAGCAGCTCCCGGACTATCGCGAACACCGGGGAGCTGTTTTTT. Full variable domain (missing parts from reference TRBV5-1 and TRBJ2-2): KAGVTQTPRYLIKTRGQQVTLSCSPISGHRSVSWYQQTPGQGLQFLFEYFSETQRNKGNFPGRFSGRQFSNSRSEMNVSTLELGDSALYLCASSSRTIANTGELFFGEGSRLTVL.